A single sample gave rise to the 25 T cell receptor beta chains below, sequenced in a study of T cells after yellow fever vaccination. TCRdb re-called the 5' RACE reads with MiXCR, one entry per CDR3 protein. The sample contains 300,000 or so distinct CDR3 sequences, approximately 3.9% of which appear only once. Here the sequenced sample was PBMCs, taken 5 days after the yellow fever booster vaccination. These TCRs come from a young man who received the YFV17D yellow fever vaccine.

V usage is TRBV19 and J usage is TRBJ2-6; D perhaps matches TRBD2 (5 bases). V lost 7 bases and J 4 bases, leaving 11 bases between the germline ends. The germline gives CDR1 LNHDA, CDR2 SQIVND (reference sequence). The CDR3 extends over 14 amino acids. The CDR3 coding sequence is TGTGCCAGTATGAGGGTGGCCGGGGCCAACGTCCTGACTTTC. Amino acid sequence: CASMRVAGANVLTF.

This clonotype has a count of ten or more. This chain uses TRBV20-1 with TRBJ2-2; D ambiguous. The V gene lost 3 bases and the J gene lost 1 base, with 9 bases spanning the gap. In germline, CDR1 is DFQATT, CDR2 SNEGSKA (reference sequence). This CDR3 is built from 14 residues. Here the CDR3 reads CSASVARNTGELFF. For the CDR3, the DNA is TGCAGTGCTAGTGTGGCCCGGAACACCGGGGAGCTGTTTTTT.

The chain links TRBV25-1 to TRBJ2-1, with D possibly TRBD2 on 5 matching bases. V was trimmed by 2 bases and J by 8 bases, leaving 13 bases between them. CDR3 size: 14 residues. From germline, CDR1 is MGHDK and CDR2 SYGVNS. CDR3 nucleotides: TGTGCCAGCAGTGAAGAGGGAACGCGCCATGAGCAGTTCTTC. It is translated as CASSEEGTRHEQFF.

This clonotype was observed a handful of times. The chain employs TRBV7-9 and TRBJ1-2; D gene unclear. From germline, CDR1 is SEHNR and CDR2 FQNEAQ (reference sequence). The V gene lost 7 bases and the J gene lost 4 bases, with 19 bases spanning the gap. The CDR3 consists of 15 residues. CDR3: CASNPSEQPLYGYTF. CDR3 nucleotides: TGTGCCAGCAACCCTTCTGAACAGCCCCTCTATGGCTACACCTTC.

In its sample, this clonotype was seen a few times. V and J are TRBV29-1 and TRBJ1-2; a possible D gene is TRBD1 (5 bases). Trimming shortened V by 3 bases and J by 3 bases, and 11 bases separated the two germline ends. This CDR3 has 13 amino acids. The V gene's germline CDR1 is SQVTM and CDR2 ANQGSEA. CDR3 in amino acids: CSVEGGTYYGYTF. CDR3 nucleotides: TGCAGCGTTGAGGGGGGGACCTACTATGGCTACACCTTC.

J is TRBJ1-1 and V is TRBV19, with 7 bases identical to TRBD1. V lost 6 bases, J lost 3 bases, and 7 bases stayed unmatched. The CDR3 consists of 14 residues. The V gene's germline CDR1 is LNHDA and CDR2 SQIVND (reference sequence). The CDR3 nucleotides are TGTGCCAGTAGGATTATGACAGGGTACACTGAAGCTTTCTTT. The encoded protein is CASRIMTGYTEAFF.

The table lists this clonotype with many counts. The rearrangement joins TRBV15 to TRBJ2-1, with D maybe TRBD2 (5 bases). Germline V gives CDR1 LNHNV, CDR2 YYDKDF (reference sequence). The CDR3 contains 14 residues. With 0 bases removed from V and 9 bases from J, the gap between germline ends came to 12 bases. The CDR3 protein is CATSRDGSRAEQFF. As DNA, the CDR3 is TGTGCCACCAGCAGAGATGGTTCGCGGGCTGAGCAGTTCTTC.

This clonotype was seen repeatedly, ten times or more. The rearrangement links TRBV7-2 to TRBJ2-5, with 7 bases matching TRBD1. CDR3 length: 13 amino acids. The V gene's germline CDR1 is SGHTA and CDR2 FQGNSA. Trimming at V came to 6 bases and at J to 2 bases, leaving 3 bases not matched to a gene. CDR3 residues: CASSRDRQETQYF. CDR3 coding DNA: TGTGCCAGCAGTCGGGACAGACAAGAGACCCAGTACTTC. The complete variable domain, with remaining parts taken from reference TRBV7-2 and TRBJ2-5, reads GAGVSQSPSNKVTEKGKDVELRCDPISGHTALYWYRQSLGQGLEFLIYFQGNSAPDKSGLPSDRFSAERTGGSVSTLTIQRTQQEDSAVYLCASSRDRQETQYFGPGTRLLVL.

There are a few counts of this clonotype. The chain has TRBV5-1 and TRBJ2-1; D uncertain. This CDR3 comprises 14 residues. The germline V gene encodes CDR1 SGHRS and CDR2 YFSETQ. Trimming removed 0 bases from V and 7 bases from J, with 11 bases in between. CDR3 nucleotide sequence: TGCGCCAGCAGCTTGGGTGCGCAGCAGAATGAGCAGTTCTTC. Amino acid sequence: CASSLGAQQNEQFF.

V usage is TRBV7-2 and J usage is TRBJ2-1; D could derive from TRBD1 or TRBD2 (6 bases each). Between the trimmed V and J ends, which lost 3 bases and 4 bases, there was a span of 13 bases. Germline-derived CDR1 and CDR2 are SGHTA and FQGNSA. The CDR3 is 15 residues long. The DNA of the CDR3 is TGTGCCAGCAGCTTTTCCGGGGGCTTTTACAATGAGCAGTTCTTC. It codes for CASSFSGGFYNEQFF.

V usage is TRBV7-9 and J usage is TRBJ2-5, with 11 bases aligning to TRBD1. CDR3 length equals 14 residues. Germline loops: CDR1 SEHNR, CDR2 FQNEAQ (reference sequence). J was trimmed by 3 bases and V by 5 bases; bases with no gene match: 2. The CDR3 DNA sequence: TGTGCCAGCAGCAAGGGACAGGGGGAAGAGACCCAGTACTTC. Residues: CASSKGQGEETQYF.

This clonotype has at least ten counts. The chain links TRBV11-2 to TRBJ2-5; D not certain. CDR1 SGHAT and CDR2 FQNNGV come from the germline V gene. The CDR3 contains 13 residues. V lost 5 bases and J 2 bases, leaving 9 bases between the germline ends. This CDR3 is CASSGWMQETQYF. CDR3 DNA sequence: TGTGCCAGCAGCGGCTGGATGCAAGAGACCCAGTACTTC.

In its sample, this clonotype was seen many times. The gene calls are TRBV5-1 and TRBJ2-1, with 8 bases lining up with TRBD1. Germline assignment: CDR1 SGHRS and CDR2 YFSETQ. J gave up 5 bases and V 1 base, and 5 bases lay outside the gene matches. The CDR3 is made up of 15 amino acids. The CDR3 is CASSLHRGYDNEQFF. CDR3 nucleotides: TGCGCCAGCAGCTTGCACAGGGGGTACGACAATGAGCAGTTCTTC.

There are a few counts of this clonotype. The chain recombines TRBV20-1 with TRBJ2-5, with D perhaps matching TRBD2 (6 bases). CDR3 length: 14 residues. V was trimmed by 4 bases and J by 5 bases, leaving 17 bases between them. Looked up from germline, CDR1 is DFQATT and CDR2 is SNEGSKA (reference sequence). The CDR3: CSATRDSVTETQYF. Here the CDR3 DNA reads TGCAGTGCTACACGGGACTCGGTTACGGAGACCCAGTACTTC.

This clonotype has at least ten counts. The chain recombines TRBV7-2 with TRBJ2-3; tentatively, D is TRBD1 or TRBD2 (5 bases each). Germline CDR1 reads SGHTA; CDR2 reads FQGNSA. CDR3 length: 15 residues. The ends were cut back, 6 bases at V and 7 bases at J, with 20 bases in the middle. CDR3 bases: TGTGCCAGCAGGCCGGGGAAGGGGATTGGAAATACGCAGTATTTT. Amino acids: CASRPGKGIGNTQYF.

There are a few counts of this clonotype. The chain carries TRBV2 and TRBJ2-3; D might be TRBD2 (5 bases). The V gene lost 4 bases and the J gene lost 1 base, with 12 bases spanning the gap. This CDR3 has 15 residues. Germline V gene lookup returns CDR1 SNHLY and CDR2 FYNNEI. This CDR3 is CASSGTFGGTDTQYF. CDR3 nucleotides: TGTGCCAGCAGTGGGACTTTCGGGGGCACAGATACGCAGTATTTT.

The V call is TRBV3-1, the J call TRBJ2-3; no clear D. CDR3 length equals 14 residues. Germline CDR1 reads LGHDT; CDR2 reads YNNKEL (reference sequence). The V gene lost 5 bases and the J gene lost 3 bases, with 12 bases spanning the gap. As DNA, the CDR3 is TGTGCCAGCAGCTCCGTCAGGAATACAGATACGCAGTATTTT. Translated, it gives CASSSVRNTDTQYF.

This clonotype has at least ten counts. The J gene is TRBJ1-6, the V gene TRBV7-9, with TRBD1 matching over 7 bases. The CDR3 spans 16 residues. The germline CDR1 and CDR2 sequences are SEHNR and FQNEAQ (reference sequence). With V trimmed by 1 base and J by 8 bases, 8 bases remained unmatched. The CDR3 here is CASSLGGGQEYSPLHF. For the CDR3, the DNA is TGTGCCAGCAGCTTAGGAGGTGGACAGGAATATTCACCCCTCCACTTT.

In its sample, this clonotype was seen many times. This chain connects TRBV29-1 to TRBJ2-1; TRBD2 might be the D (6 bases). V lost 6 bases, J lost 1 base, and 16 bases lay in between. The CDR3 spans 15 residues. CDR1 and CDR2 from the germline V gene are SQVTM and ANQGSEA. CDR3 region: CSVLPRRDSYNEQFF. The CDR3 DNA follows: TGCAGCGTCCTACCCCGGAGGGATTCCTACAATGAGCAGTTCTTC.

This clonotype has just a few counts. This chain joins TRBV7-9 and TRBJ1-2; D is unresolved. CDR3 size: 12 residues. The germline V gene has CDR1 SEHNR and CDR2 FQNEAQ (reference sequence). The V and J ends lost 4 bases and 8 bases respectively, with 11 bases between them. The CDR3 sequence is CASSSETRGYTF. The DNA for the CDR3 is TGTGCCAGCAGCTCGGAGACGAGGGGCTACACCTTC.

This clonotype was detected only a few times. CDR3 sequence (DNA): TGCAGTGCTCCGACTAGCGGGGAGGATACGCAGTATTTT. Its protein is CSAPTSGEDTQYF. J is TRBJ2-3 and V is TRBV20-1; 11 nucleotides line up with TRBD2. V was clipped by 5 bases and J by 6 bases; unmatched bases: 4. The CDR3 length is 13 residues. CDR1 and CDR2 from the germline V gene are DFQATT and SNEGSKA (reference sequence).

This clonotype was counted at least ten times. The CDR3 DNA reads TGCGCCAGCAGCCAACGGAGTCGTGGCGGTAGGGAGGACTACACCTTC. Protein product: CASSQRSRGGREDYTF. This sequence joins TRBV4-1 and TRBJ1-2; no definite D call. V was cut by 2 bases and J by 10 bases, with 23 bases left in between. CDR3 length: 16 residues. From germline, CDR1 is MGHRA and CDR2 YSYEKL.

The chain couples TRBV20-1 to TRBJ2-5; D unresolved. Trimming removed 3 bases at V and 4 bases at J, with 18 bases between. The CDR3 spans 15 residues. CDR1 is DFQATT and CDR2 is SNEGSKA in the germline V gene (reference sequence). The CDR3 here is CSASPPGRHGETQYF. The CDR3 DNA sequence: TGCAGTGCTAGCCCCCCGGGCCGGCATGGAGAGACCCAGTACTTC.

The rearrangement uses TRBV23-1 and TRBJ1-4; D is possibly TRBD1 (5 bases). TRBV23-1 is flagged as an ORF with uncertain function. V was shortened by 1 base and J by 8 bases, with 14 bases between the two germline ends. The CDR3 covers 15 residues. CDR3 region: CASSQFPREEEKLFF. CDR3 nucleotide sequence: TGCGCCAGCAGTCAATTTCCCAGGGAGGAGGAAAAACTGTTTTTT.

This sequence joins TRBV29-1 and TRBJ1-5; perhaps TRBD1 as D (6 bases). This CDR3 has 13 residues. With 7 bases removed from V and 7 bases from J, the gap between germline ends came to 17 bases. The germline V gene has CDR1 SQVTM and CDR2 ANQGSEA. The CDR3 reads CSARTDRHQPQHF. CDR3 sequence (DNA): TGCAGCGCCCGGACAGATAGGCACCAGCCCCAGCATTTT.